This entry describes one TCR beta chain. Its antigen is not known. The entry originates in a study of T-cell memory formation after mild COVID-19. Study overall: Largely donor-specific TCR clusters were found. Findings of the study overall: While clones contracting from day 15 to 85 were balanced between CD4 and CD8, later expanders leaned CD4+. Clones that contracted clustered mainly in CM and EM if CD4+ and in EMRA if CD8+.

Sample barcodes and UMIs were carried by the TCR alpha and TCR beta cDNA libraries that 5'RACE generated with constant-segment primers. TCRdb reanalysed the 5' RACE reads using MiXCR and keeps one entry per CDR3 protein. The sample contains 350,000 to 550,000 distinct CDR3 sequences, more than 15% of which appear only once. CDR3 size: 15 residues. The V and J ends lost 3 bases and 5 bases, in that order; junction bases with no gene match: 8. Germline-derived CDR1 and CDR2 are KGHDR and SFDVKD. Sequenced input: PBMCs or a T cell subset sorted from them (not recorded which). The chain has TRBV24-1 and TRBJ2-5; 7 bases map to TRBD2. The receptor's source is a man aged 18 to 35 who had mild COVID-19 (a few samples of this study predate the infection). Cell type and time point are not known. This CDR3 reads CATSDAWEGRETQYF. Here the CDR3 DNA reads TGTGCCACCAGTGATGCATGGGAGGGTCGTGAGACCCAGTACTTC.